One TCR beta chain is described in this entry. These data come from a study of blood T cell repertoires in COVID-19. Authors' methods: Amplification of reference gene primers was used by the study to estimate nucleated cell counts. Using immunoSEQ multiplex PCR, the repertoire was profiled, and TCRdb retains in-frame clones only, with some absent. V and J calls and clone size are copied from that table; D and trimming were computed from the DNA. The repertoire holds about 140,000 clones, with 60% to 80% as singletons. This study enrolled people aged about 18 to 100 from roughly 24 US geographic areas. Researchers sorted participants into cohorts using their self-reported clinical history. The clonotype comes from a woman aged 50 to 65 who had recovered from COVID-19. Source material: PBMCs or T cells enriched from blood (not recorded which).

The CDR3 sequence: CASSSKAGGGTDTQYF. CDR3 nucleotide sequence: TGTGCCAGCAGCTCGAAAGCGGGGGGAGGGACAGATACGCAGTATTTT. This chain joins TRBV7-3 and TRBJ2-3; 9 bases fit TRBD2. Trimming cost V 4 bases and J 3 bases; bases outside gene matches: 8. Germline CDR1 SGHTA, CDR2 FQGTGA. The CDR3 has 16 residues.